Listed below are T cell receptor beta chains from one sample, sequenced in a study of blood T cell repertoires in COVID-19. Measured with immunoSEQ multiplex PCR; TCRdb has only the in-frame clones, and not every one. In the table there are about 83,000 clones, around 90% of which are singletons. The sequenced sample was peripheral blood. Receptor source: a woman aged 45-65 years with active or convalescent COVID-19. CDR3s include the opening cysteine and the closing phenylalanine or tryptophan. D genes are given only for firm matches. Not every row has a clone size; where given, it reads once, few, many or a size class.

v_call: TRBV7-6; j_call: TRBJ1-1; d_call: TRBD1; clone_size: .; cdr3_nt: TGTGCCAGCAGCTCGGACAGGGTGAACACTGAAGCTTTCTTT; cdr3_aa: CASSSDRVNTEAFF
v_call: TRBV12-3/TRBV12-4; j_call: TRBJ2-5; d_call: .; clone_size: few; cdr3_nt: TGTGCCAGCACAGTTCCCGCTCGAGAGACCCAGTACTTC; cdr3_aa: CASTVPARETQYF
v_call: TRBV9; j_call: TRBJ2-5; d_call: .; clone_size: .; cdr3_nt: TGTGCCAGCAGCCCCGTAATCCAAGAGACCCAGTACTTC; cdr3_aa: CASSPVIQETQYF
v_call: TRBV5-4; j_call: TRBJ2-7; d_call: TRBD1; clone_size: many; cdr3_nt: TGTGCCAGCAGTCCGGGACAGGGGGCCTCCTACGAGCAGTACTTC; cdr3_aa: CASSPGQGASYEQYF
v_call: TRBV7-3; j_call: TRBJ2-5; d_call: .; clone_size: .; cdr3_nt: TGTGCCAGCAGCCGCGACAGAGAGACCCAGTACTTC; cdr3_aa: CASSRDRETQYF
v_call: TRBV28; j_call: TRBJ2-5; d_call: TRBD1; clone_size: many; cdr3_nt: TGTGCCAGCAGGAGACAGGGGGGTTCCAAGACCCAGTACTTC; cdr3_aa: CASRRQGGSKTQYF
v_call: TRBV19; j_call: TRBJ1-1; d_call: .; clone_size: few; cdr3_nt: TGTGCCAGTAGTATATCTCAGTTCAACACTGAAGCTTTCTTT; cdr3_aa: CASSISQFNTEAFF
v_call: TRBV24-1; j_call: TRBJ2-1; d_call: TRBD2; clone_size: few; cdr3_nt: TGTGCCACCAGTGGGTCAGCGGGACGGAATGAGCAGTTCTTC; cdr3_aa: CATSGSAGRNEQFF
v_call: TRBV9; j_call: TRBJ1-3; d_call: .; clone_size: few; cdr3_nt: TGTGCCAGCAGCGTAGGGACATTCGGAAACACCATATATTTT; cdr3_aa: CASSVGTFGNTIYF
v_call: TRBV9; j_call: TRBJ2-1; d_call: .; clone_size: .; cdr3_nt: TGTGCCAGCAGCGCATTAAGGAGCTCCTACAATGAGCAGTTCTTC; cdr3_aa: CASSALRSSYNEQFF
v_call: TRBV7-6; j_call: TRBJ2-3; d_call: TRBD2; clone_size: .; cdr3_nt: TGTGCCAGCAGCTTATTAGCGGGGGGTGGCACAGATACGCAGTATTTT; cdr3_aa: CASSLLAGGGTDTQYF
v_call: TRBV3-1/TRBV3-2; j_call: TRBJ1-2; d_call: .; clone_size: .; cdr3_nt: TGTGCCAGCAGCCAAGAGGAGGTGAACGGCTACACCTTC; cdr3_aa: CASSQEEVNGYTF
v_call: TRBV19; j_call: TRBJ1-2; d_call: TRBD1; clone_size: .; cdr3_nt: TGTGCCAGCGGAGACAGGGGGGAAAATGGCTACACCTTC; cdr3_aa: CASGDRGENGYTF
v_call: TRBV5-4; j_call: TRBJ1-2; d_call: .; clone_size: .; cdr3_nt: TGTGCCAGCCCAGGAAACTATGGCTACACCTTC; cdr3_aa: CASPGNYGYTF
v_call: TRBV6-5; j_call: TRBJ2-7; d_call: TRBD2; clone_size: .; cdr3_nt: TGTGCCAGCACTGGCGGGGGGTCCGGACACCACGAGCAGTACTTC; cdr3_aa: CASTGGGSGHHEQYF
v_call: TRBV9; j_call: TRBJ2-1; d_call: .; clone_size: .; cdr3_nt: TGTGCCAGCAGCGCAGGACACAGCTCCTACAATGAGCAGTTCTTC; cdr3_aa: CASSAGHSSYNEQFF
v_call: TRBV2; j_call: TRBJ2-5; d_call: TRBD2; clone_size: once; cdr3_nt: TGTGCCAGCAGAAACAGTTTTACTCTAGCGGGGCAAGAGACCCAGTACTTC; cdr3_aa: CASRNSFTLAGQETQYF
v_call: TRBV19; j_call: TRBJ1-2; d_call: .; clone_size: .; cdr3_nt: TGTGCCAGTAGTATAAATACGGGGTACGGCTACACCTTC; cdr3_aa: CASSINTGYGYTF
v_call: TRBV27; j_call: TRBJ2-7; d_call: .; clone_size: .; cdr3_nt: TGTGCCAGCAGTTTATCGGACACAAGCTACGAGCAGTACTTC; cdr3_aa: CASSLSDTSYEQYF
v_call: TRBV9; j_call: TRBJ1-3; d_call: TRBD1; clone_size: .; cdr3_nt: TGTGCCAGCAGCGTCGACTCTCTACAGACCGGGACAGGGCCCTCTGGAAACACCATATATTTT; cdr3_aa: CASSVDSLQTGTGPSGNTIYF
v_call: TRBV7-2; j_call: TRBJ1-1; d_call: .; clone_size: .; cdr3_nt: TGTGCCAGCAGCTTAGCTCAACAGGTGACTGAAGCTTTCTTT; cdr3_aa: CASSLAQQVTEAFF
v_call: TRBV7-2; j_call: TRBJ2-7; d_call: .; clone_size: .; cdr3_nt: TGTGCCAGCAGCTCCGGGACACTATTCGAGCAGTACTTC; cdr3_aa: CASSSGTLFEQYF